This TCR beta chain was documented in a study of tumor-infiltrating lymphocytes in oesophageal squamous cell carcinoma. Germline V gives CDR1 SGHVS, CDR2 FNYEAQ. V was trimmed by 5 bases and J by 2 bases, leaving 13 bases between them. The CDR3 runs 14 residues. MiXCR, applied by TCRdb to the PCR reads, yields one record per CDR3 protein. The data show just under 20,000 distinct CDR3 sequences, 35% to 50% seen once. This clonotype was observed a single time. The V and J genes are TRBV7-6 and TRBJ2-7, with D possibly being TRBD1 (6 bases). The source material was esophageal tumor tissue. This sequence was found in a male donor with esophageal squamous cell carcinoma. CDR3 region: CASSKQGAAYEQYF. For the CDR3, the DNA is TGTGCCAGCAGCAAACAGGGAGCTGCCTACGAGCAGTACTTC.